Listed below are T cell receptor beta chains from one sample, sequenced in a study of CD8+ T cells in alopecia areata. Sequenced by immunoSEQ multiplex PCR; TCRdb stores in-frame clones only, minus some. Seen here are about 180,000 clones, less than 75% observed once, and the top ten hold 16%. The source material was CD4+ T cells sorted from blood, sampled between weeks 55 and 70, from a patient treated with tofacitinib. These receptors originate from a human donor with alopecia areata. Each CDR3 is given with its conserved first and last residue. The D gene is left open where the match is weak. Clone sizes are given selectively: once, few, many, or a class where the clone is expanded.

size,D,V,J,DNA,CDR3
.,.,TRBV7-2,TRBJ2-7,TGTGCCAGCAGCCCGGGCAGACCGGGCACACCGGACGGGCAGTACTTC,CASSPGRPGTPDGQYF
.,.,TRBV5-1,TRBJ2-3,TGCGCCACCGGTAAGGAGAGCCCATGGGATACGCAGTATTTT,CATGKESPWDTQYF
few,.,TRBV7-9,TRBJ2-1,TGTGCCAGCAGCCGGGGGTATGAGCGGTTCTTC,CASSRGYERFF
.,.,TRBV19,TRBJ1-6,TGTGCCAGTAGTACCACAAGGGGTAATTCACCCCTCCACTTT,CASSTTRGNSPLHF
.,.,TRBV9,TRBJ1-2,TGTGCCAGCAGTCCTAGCGGGGCTGGTAACTATGGCTACACCTTC,CASSPSGAGNYGYTF
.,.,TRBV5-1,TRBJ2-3,TGCGCCAGCAGCTTGGGGGATAGCGGATACACAGATACGCAGTATTTT,CASSLGDSGYTDTQYF
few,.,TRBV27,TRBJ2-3,TGTGCCAGCAGTCCGGGCACAGATACGCAGTATTTT,CASSPGTDTQYF
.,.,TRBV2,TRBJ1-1,TGTGCCAGCAGTTCCGGGCAGGGCAGGGCTTTCTTT,CASSSGQGRAFF
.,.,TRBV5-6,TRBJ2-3,TGTGCCAGCAGCTTCCGGGACCGAGGCACAGATACGCAGTATTTT,CASSFRDRGTDTQYF
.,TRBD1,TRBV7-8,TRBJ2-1,TGTGCCAGCAGAGGACAGGGGATAATACATTCCGACAATGAGCAGTTCTTC,CASRGQGIIHSDNEQFF
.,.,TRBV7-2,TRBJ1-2,TGTGCCAGCAGCTTTGAAAGGGGCCCCTATGGCTACACCTTC,CASSFERGPYGYTF
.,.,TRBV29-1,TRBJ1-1,TGCAGCGTGAGGTCCGTGAACACTGAAGCTTTCTTT,CSVRSVNTEAFF
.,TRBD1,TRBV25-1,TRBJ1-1,TGTGCCAGCAGTGAATCCCTGGACAGGGGAGGCCAAGCTTTCTTT,CASSESLDRGGQAFF
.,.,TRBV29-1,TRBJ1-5,TGCAGCGCGGGAACTGGGATCAATCAGCCCCAGCATTTT,CSAGTGINQPQHF
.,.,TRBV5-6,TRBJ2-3,TGTGCCAGCAGCCCGAGCGGAGATACGCAGTATTTT,CASSPSGDTQYF
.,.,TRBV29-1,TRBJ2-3,TGCAGCGTTGAATTGGGGGGCACAGATACGCAGTATTTT,CSVELGGTDTQYF
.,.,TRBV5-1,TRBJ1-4,TGCGCCAGCAGCCCACAGGGCGGAGGAGAAAAACTGTTTTTT,CASSPQGGGEKLFF
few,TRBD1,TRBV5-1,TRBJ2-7,TGCGCCAGCAGCGACCGGACAGGACCGAAAGTCTACGAGCAGTACTTC,CASSDRTGPKVYEQYF
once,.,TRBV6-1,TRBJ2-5,TGTGCCAGCAGTGAAGGGGAAGGCCGGGAGACCCAGTACTTC,CASSEGEGRETQYF
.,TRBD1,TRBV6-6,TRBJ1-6,TGTGCCATCACCGGACAGGGGAGGAATTCACCCCTCCACTTT,CAITGQGRNSPLHF
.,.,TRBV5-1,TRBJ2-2,TGCGCCAGCAGCTCCCGGCAGGGTAACGGGGAGCTGTTTTTT,CASSSRQGNGELFF
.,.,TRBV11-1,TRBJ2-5,TGTGCCAGCAGCTTAGCGTCTAGCCGGTCCCTCCAAGAGACCCAGTACTTC,CASSLASSRSLQETQYF
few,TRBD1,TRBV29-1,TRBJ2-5,TGCAGCGTTGAACGGCAGGGACAGGCGGTTGAGACCCAGTACTTC,CSVERQGQAVETQYF
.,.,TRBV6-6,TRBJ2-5,TGTGCCAGCAGACGAATCCAAGAGACCCAGTACTTC,CASRRIQETQYF
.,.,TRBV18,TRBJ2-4,TGTGCCAGCTCACCACCGGGGACATCGGGCCGGACTTACTTC,CASSPPGTSGRTYF
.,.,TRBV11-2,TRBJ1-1,TGTGCCAGCAGCCATCCGGGGCGGGCAGACACTGAAGCTTTCTTT,CASSHPGRADTEAFF
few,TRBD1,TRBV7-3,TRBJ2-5,TGTGCCAGCAGCTTAAACCCAGGGGGTGAGGGGGAGACCCAGTACTTC,CASSLNPGGEGETQYF
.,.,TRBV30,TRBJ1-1,TGTGCCTGGAGTGTGATGGGGGTGTATCGGAACACTGAAGCTTTCTTT,CAWSVMGVYRNTEAFF